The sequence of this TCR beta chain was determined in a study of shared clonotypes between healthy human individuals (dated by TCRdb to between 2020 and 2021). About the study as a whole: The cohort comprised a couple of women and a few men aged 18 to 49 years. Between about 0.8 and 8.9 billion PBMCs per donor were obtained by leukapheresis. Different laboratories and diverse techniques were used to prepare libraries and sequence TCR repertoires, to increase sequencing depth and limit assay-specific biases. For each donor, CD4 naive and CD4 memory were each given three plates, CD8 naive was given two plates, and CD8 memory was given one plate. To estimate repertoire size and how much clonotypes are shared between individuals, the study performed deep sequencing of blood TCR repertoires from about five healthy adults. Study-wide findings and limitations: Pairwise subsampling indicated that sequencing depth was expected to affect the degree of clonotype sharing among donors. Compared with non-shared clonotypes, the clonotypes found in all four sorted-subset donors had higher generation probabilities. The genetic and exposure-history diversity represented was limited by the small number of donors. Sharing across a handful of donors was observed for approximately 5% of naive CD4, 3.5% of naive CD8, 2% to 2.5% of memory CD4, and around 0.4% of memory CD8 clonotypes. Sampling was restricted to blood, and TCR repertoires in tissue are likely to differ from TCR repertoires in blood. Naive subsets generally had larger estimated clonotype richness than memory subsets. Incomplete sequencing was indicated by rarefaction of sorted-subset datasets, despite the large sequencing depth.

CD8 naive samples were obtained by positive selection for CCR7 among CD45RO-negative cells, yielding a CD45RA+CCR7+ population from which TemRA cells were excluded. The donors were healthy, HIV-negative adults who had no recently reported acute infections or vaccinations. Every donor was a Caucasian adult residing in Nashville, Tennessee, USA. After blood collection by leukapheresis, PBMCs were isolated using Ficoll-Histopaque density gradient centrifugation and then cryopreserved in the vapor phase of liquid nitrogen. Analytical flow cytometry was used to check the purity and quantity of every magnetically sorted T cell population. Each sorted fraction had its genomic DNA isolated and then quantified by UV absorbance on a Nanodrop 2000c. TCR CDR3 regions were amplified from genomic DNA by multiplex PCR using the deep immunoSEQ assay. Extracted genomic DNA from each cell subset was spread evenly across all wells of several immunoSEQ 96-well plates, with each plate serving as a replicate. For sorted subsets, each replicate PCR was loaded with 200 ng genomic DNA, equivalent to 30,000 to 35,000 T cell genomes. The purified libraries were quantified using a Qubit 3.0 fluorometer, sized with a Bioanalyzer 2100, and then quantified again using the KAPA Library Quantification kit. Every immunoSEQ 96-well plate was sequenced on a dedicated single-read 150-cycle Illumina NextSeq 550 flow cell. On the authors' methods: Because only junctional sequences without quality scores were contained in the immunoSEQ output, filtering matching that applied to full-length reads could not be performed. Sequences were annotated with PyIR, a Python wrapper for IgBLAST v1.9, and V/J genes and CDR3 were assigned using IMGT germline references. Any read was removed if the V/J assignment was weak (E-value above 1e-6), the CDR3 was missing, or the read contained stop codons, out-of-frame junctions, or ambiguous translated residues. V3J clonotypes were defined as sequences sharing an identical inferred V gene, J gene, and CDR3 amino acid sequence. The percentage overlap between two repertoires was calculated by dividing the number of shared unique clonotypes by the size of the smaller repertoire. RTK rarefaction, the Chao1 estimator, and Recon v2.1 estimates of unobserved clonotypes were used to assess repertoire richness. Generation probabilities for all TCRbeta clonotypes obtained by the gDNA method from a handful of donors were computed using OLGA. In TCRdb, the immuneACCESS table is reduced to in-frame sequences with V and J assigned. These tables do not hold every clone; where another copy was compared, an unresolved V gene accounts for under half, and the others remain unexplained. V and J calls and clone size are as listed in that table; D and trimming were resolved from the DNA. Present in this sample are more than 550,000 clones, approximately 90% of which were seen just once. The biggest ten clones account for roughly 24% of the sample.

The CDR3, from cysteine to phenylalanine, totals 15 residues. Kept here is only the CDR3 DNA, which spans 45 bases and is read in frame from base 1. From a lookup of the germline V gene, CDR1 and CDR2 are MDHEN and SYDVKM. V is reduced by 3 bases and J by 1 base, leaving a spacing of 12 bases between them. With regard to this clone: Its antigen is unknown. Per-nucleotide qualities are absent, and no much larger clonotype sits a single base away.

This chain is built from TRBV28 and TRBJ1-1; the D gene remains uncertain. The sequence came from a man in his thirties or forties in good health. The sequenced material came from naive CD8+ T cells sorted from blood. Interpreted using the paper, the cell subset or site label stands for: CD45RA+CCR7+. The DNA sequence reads TGTGCCAGCAGTTTTGTCTCTCGGGGGAACACTGAAGCTTTCTTT. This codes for CASSFVSRGNTEAFF.